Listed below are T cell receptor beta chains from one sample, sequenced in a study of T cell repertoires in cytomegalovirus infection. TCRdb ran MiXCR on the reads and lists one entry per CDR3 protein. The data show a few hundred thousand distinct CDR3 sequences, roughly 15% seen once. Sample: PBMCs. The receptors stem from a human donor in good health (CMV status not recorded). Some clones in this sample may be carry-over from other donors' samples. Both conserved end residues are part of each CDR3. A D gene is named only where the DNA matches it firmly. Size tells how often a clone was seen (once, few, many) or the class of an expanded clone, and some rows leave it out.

cdr3_nt: TGTGCCAGCCAGCCCCAGGGTGGTCCAGAGACCCAGTACTTC; cdr3_aa: CASQPQGGPETQYF; j_call: TRBJ2-5; clone_size: many; d_call: NA; v_call: TRBV7-2
cdr3_nt: TGTGCCAGCAACCCTGGGGACAACTATAATGAAAAACTGTTTTTT; cdr3_aa: CASNPGDNYNEKLFF; j_call: TRBJ1-4; clone_size: NA; d_call: NA; v_call: TRBV7-6
cdr3_nt: TGTGCCAGCAGTTACTGGGGGCCTCAGCCCCAGCATTTT; cdr3_aa: CASSYWGPQPQHF; j_call: TRBJ1-5; clone_size: NA; d_call: NA; v_call: TRBV6-2/TRBV6-3
cdr3_nt: TGTGCCAGCAGTCCCGGTGATCTGGTTTCACCCCTCCACTTT; cdr3_aa: CASSPGDLVSPLHF; j_call: TRBJ1-6; clone_size: many; d_call: NA; v_call: TRBV7-2
cdr3_nt: TGCAGCGCCCATGGGCAGACGAACACTGAAGCTTTCTTT; cdr3_aa: CSAHGQTNTEAFF; j_call: TRBJ1-1; clone_size: few; d_call: NA; v_call: TRBV29-1
cdr3_nt: TGCGCCAGCAGCCAAGGGACGCAGACCTCTGGGGCCAACGTCCTGACTTTC; cdr3_aa: CASSQGTQTSGANVLTF; j_call: TRBJ2-6; clone_size: NA; d_call: NA; v_call: TRBV4-1
cdr3_nt: TGTGCCGGCAGTTACTCCTTCCGGGACACGGAGACCCAGTACTTC; cdr3_aa: CAGSYSFRDTETQYF; j_call: TRBJ2-5; clone_size: NA; d_call: NA; v_call: TRBV6-6
cdr3_nt: TGCGCCAGCAGCCAAGAGCGGGCGTTAGCTAACTATGGCTACACCTTC; cdr3_aa: CASSQERALANYGYTF; j_call: TRBJ1-2; clone_size: many; d_call: NA; v_call: TRBV4-1
cdr3_nt: TGTGCCAGCAGCCTAGACAGGGACCCCCAGGAGCTGTTTTTT; cdr3_aa: CASSLDRDPQELFF; j_call: TRBJ2-2; clone_size: few; d_call: TRBD1; v_call: TRBV6-6
cdr3_nt: TGTGCCAGCAGTTCGCTGGGACAGGGGATGGAAGAGACCCAGTACTTC; cdr3_aa: CASSSLGQGMEETQYF; j_call: TRBJ2-5; clone_size: few; d_call: TRBD1; v_call: TRBV6-1
cdr3_nt: TGTGCCAGCAGCTCGAACGAAAACCGACAGGGGAGAGCCTACGAGCAGTACTTC; cdr3_aa: CASSSNENRQGRAYEQYF; j_call: TRBJ2-7; clone_size: NA; d_call: TRBD1; v_call: TRBV7-9
cdr3_nt: TGTGCCAGCAGCACGGGGGGGGGGACAGGGTCCTACGAGCAGTACTTC; cdr3_aa: CASSTGGGTGSYEQYF; j_call: TRBJ2-7; clone_size: many; d_call: NA; v_call: TRBV7-2
cdr3_nt: TGCAGCGTTGGTCGGGACAACTCTGGAAACACCATATATTTT; cdr3_aa: CSVGRDNSGNTIYF; j_call: TRBJ1-3; clone_size: few; d_call: NA; v_call: TRBV29-1
cdr3_nt: TGTGCCACCGGGGGAGGGAACATTCAGTACTTC; cdr3_aa: CATGGGNIQYF; j_call: TRBJ2-4; clone_size: NA; d_call: TRBD2; v_call: TRBV15
cdr3_nt: TGTGCCAGCAGCCAAAGCCAAGAGACCCAGTACTTC; cdr3_aa: CASSQSQETQYF; j_call: TRBJ2-5; clone_size: NA; d_call: NA; v_call: TRBV6-5
cdr3_nt: TGCGCCAGCAGCCAAGATTTTATAGCGGTTACCTACAATGAGCAGTTCTTC; cdr3_aa: CASSQDFIAVTYNEQFF; j_call: TRBJ2-1; clone_size: many; d_call: NA; v_call: TRBV4-3
cdr3_nt: TGTGCCAGCTCATCGGGGCCGCCGGGGGCCTATCAGCCCCAGCATTTT; cdr3_aa: CASSSGPPGAYQPQHF; j_call: TRBJ1-5; clone_size: many; d_call: NA; v_call: TRBV18
cdr3_nt: TGTGCCAGCAGTTATCCCCGGGTGTTGCGGGGGGATGATGAGCAGTTCTTC; cdr3_aa: CASSYPRVLRGDDEQFF; j_call: TRBJ2-1; clone_size: few; d_call: TRBD2; v_call: TRBV6-9
cdr3_nt: TGTGCCAGCAGCTTACTCCCTGGGGGCGGGGATACGCAGTATTTT; cdr3_aa: CASSLLPGGGDTQYF; j_call: TRBJ2-3; clone_size: few; d_call: NA; v_call: TRBV7-9
cdr3_nt: TGTGCCAGCAGCGTGACCGGGACAGGACTATATGGCTACACCTTC; cdr3_aa: CASSVTGTGLYGYTF; j_call: TRBJ1-2; clone_size: few; d_call: TRBD1; v_call: TRBV5-4
cdr3_nt: TGTGCCAGTAGTATACTCGGACAGCAATACAATGAGCAGTTCTTC; cdr3_aa: CASSILGQQYNEQFF; j_call: TRBJ2-1; clone_size: many; d_call: NA; v_call: TRBV19
cdr3_nt: TGCAGTGCTAGAGATAGGGGGACAGGTGACTACTATGGCTACACCTTC; cdr3_aa: CSARDRGTGDYYGYTF; j_call: TRBJ1-2; clone_size: once; d_call: TRBD1; v_call: TRBV20-1
cdr3_nt: TGTGCCAGCAGCTTAGCTGGACAGAGCTCCTACAATGAGCAGTTCTTC; cdr3_aa: CASSLAGQSSYNEQFF; j_call: TRBJ2-1; clone_size: few; d_call: NA; v_call: TRBV7-2
cdr3_nt: TGCGCCAGCAGCCAAGATCCGGGCTATGGCTACACCTTC; cdr3_aa: CASSQDPGYGYTF; j_call: TRBJ1-2; clone_size: many; d_call: NA; v_call: TRBV4-1
cdr3_nt: TGTGCCAGCACTCAACAGGGAACATACAATGAGCAGTTCTTC; cdr3_aa: CASTQQGTYNEQFF; j_call: TRBJ2-1; clone_size: many; d_call: NA; v_call: TRBV7-9
cdr3_nt: TGTGCCAGCAGTGGGAGGGACAGGCCCACAGATACGCAGTATTTT; cdr3_aa: CASSGRDRPTDTQYF; j_call: TRBJ2-3; clone_size: NA; d_call: TRBD1; v_call: TRBV6-1
cdr3_nt: TGTGCCAGCAACAAACCGGGACAGGGGGGAGATACGCAGTATTTT; cdr3_aa: CASNKPGQGGDTQYF; j_call: TRBJ2-3; clone_size: NA; d_call: TRBD1; v_call: TRBV5-6
cdr3_nt: TGCGCCAGCAGCACAGGAGCTAGCGGGAACACCGGGGAGCTGTTTTTT; cdr3_aa: CASSTGASGNTGELFF; j_call: TRBJ2-2; clone_size: many; d_call: TRBD2; v_call: TRBV4-1
cdr3_nt: TGTGCCAGCAGCCAGGACAGGCCCTCCTATGGCTACACCTTC; cdr3_aa: CASSQDRPSYGYTF; j_call: TRBJ1-2; clone_size: many; d_call: TRBD1; v_call: TRBV28
cdr3_nt: TGTGCCAGCAGAGGGGAGAATGAGCAGTTCTTC; cdr3_aa: CASRGENEQFF; j_call: TRBJ2-1; clone_size: few; d_call: NA; v_call: TRBV2